The clone carrying this TCR beta chain showed up many times. Its specificity is not known. One end of the junction fails to match germline, which may point to a read error. Germline V gene sequence: CDR1 SGHRS, CDR2 YFSETQ. The CDR3 is 15 amino acids. TCRdb reanalysed the RACE reads using MiXCR and keeps one entry per CDR3 protein. The repertoire holds 150,000 to 200,000 distinct CDR3 sequences, with around 25% as singletons. This entry is derived from a study of human T cells and chemical hapten exposure. The study's findings and limits: Once DPC sensitization occurred, TCRs above 1 in 1000 frequency showed no change.

Time point given: patch test 3, about 24 weeks after DPC sensitization. Indicated treatment: therapeutic diphenylcyclopropenone sensitization with weekly scalp DPC. Each donor was an alopecia patient between 18 and 70 years of age who qualified for DPC. Extraction yielded total RNA from whole blood (unfractionated). This rearrangement joins TRBV5-1 to TRBJ1-5; the match to TRBD1 covers 8 bases. The source material was whole blood, sampled in connection with sensitization to the hapten diphenylcyclopropenone (DPC). The sequence was obtained from a woman aged 40 to 50 with alopecia areata. Some clones in this sample may be carry-over from other donors' samples. CDR3 sequence (DNA): TGTGCCAGCAGTTTAGCAGGGGGCAGCAATCAGCCCCAGCATTTT. Translated: CASSLAGGSNQPQHF.